Given below is one TCR beta chain in context. This receptor's antigen is unknown. Per-base quality was not reported, and no clone a single base away is much larger than it. The data originate from a study of cytomegalovirus exposure and HLA in healthy donors (dated by TCRdb to the late 2010s). Background on the whole study: In an earlier analysis of 550 to 750 of the donors, approximately 260 Gb of sequence data and approximately 100 million unique TCR beta sequences from roughly 190 million T cells were reported. Approximately 300 gigabases of sequencing data and 75 million to 85 million unique TCR sequences made up an early release that covered fewer than 650 HLA-typed donors. Of the 398 genotyped donors, less than 90% were placed in the genetic ancestry cluster associated with self-reported Caucasian donors. The study was designed to test whether signatures of past pathogen exposure could be identified by cataloging public T cell receptors. The study used immunosequencing to profile the T cell repertoires of several hundred subjects and linked those repertoires to cytomegalovirus serostatus. In addition to the first cohort of 500 to 850 subjects, a separate validation cohort of around 110 different subjects was used. The study combined high-throughput TCR immunosequencing, statistical association of individual TCRs with disease status, and machine learning to predict cytomegalovirus infection status. To study patterns of TCR occurrence, a later analysis re-analyzed previously published TCR beta repertoires from more than 550 donors and added high-resolution HLA genotyping. Rather than drawing on any new phenotypic data, the later analysis identified candidate immune exposures from TCR beta sequences and the way those sequences occurred across donors. To decide whether each TCR beta V gene segment behaved as functional or pseudogenic, an earlier analysis of fewer than 750 of the donors relied on high-throughput TCR beta sequencing. Alongside the repertoire data, information on donor age, sex, ethnicity and CMV serostatus was compiled. In a later genetic analysis, genome-wide SNP genotypes for about three fifths of the roughly 670 donors were used, and that subset was treated as a discovery cohort. Every discovery cohort repertoire had been produced on one sequencing platform. Both class I and class II loci were covered by HLA typing, at four-digit resolution. The number of donors typed differed by locus, with roughly 629-640 for A, B, C, DRB1 and DQB1, more than 500 for DQA1, about 610 for DPA1, and some 450 for DPB1. About 5 DR-DQ haplotypes were handled as single units for association and clustering, since linkage in the cohort was strong. On average, 235,054 unique TCR beta nucleotide sequences were sequenced per donor among a few hundred genotyped donors of the cohort, with roughly 20% of those sequences being non-productive.

The cohort consisted of fewer than 700 healthy bone marrow donors. At the time of sampling, all cohort members were nominally healthy, though unrecorded immune exposures were likely present. The donor was CMV seronegative and was included in the group of 352 seronegative cohort members. Each donor provided a peripheral blood sample, and peripheral blood mononuclear cells were used for TCR beta sequencing. The Qiagen DNeasy Blood Extraction Kit was used to extract genomic DNA from the blood cell samples. V is reduced by 4 bases and J by 8 bases, leaving a spacing of 14 bases between them. From a lookup of the germline V gene, CDR1 and CDR2 are MNHEY and SVGAGI. The CDR3 spans 14 residues, from the cysteine through the phenylalanine. Only the CDR3 portion is preserved as DNA: 42 bases, with reading frame beginning at the first base. General findings and caveats noted by the study authors: A later analysis found that TCR association rates varied across HLA loci, with DRB1 alleles showing the most associated TCRs and HLA-C alleles the fewest. In a later analysis, most CMV-associated TCR beta chains were found to appear HLA-restricted, with HLA associations seemingly driven largely by CMV exposure. CMV serostatus was the only immune exposure information available for the cohort. According to a later analysis, parvovirus B19, influenza, CMV and Epstein-Barr virus appeared linked to several top co-occurrence clusters. An earlier analysis of some 560 of the donors showed that most TCR beta V segments appeared in productive rearrangements either about 90% or about 30% of the time, which broadly matched IMGT annotations. Sequencing depth was assumed to be roughly uniform across donors in the presence/absence analyses, though that assumption may not hold. A further reported finding was that TCR beta sequences accurately predicted the HLA-A and HLA-B alleles for most subjects in the first cohort. Linkage disequilibrium might explain the correlated functional status among segregating V segments, but an unknown experimental factor could not be excluded. A few of the identified cytomegalovirus-associated TCR beta chains were confirmed in vitro to be specific for cytomegalovirus antigens. In a later analysis, HLA-associated TCR beta chains were found to be more clonally expanded and to have lower generation probabilities than equally common non-associated chains. It was suggested by the authors that the approach could potentially be generalized to other disease states and immunological phenotypes. Because the 87-base-pair reads could not distinguish some IMGT-functional V segments, including TRBV6-2 and TRBV6-3, those segments were excluded. A later genetic analysis reported fewer N-insertions in productive TCRs among donors in an Asian-associated ancestry cluster than the roughly 720-donor mean. A later analysis associated around 16,000 TCR beta sequences with specific HLA alleles at a false discovery rate of 0.05. The study listed 164 TCR beta chains as associated with cytomegalovirus. Assigning TCR associations to individual alleles was difficult when HLA alleles, especially DR and DQ, strongly co-occurred. A later genetic analysis associated a missense DCLRE1C variant with V-gene and J-gene trimming of TCR beta chains, and an independent cohort replicated the association. Over 15 rarely observed V segments, including chromosome 9 orphons, were excluded from the earlier analysis of a few hundred of the donors because counts were too low. Only TCR beta chains were sequenced in this cohort, and the absence of alpha or paired-chain data limited detectable features. The classifier was reported to diagnose cytomegalovirus status with high specificity and sensitivity in both the original and validation cohorts. Because HLA typing was missing for some donors at each locus, association tests included only the typed subset. While some public TCRs were present in many individuals, most TCR sequences turned up only very rarely across donors. A group of highly shared sequence variants was considered likely to be a technical artifact of the sequencing pipeline.

To prepare the library, the immunoSEQ multiplex PCR assay was applied. For the multiplex PCR, a mixture combining 60 forward primers for TCR Vbeta segments and 13 reverse primers for TCR Jbeta segments was used. The CDR3 region of rearranged TCR beta genes was amplified from genomic DNA by a multiplex PCR assay. Amplified TCR beta libraries were sequenced as 87-base-pair reads on the Illumina HiSeq System. In the paper's pipeline: A later analysis tallied around 87 million unique TCR beta chains across the approximately 670 repertoires, and approximately 9.9 million of those chains were shared by two or more donors. Raw reads were error-corrected and collapsed into unique sequences with a nearest-neighbor algorithm that merged closely related sequences to remove PCR and sequencing errors. CDR3 sequences were aligned to IMGT reference sequences to assign V, D and J gene segments. For a sequence to be retained, a match of at least six nucleotides was required to both a V gene segment and a J gene segment. A rearrangement was called productive if the CDR3 had no stop codons and remained in frame with V and J, and every other rearrangement was called non-productive. CDR3 was defined by IMGT convention, running from the second conserved V-encoded cysteine to the conserved J-encoded phenylalanine. The earlier analysis of roughly 590 of the donors excluded sequences that lacked an unambiguous match to a single V gene segment. An earlier analysis of a few hundred of the donors called V segments functional above 56.7% productive rearrangements and segregating when the between-donor standard deviation exceeded 5%. A statistical classification framework was built for diagnosing cytomegalovirus status from the catalog of TCR beta chain sequences. V and J gene assignment, in a later analysis, came from comparing TCR nucleotide sequences with IMGT/GENE-DB human TR gene sequences. Using the TCRdist pipeline, a later analysis assigned CDR3 sequences along with most-parsimonious VDJ recombination scenarios. A later analysis defined each TCR beta chain by its CDR3 amino acid sequence plus V-gene family, and excluded reads lacking a unique V-gene family. A later analysis removed roughly 590 highly shared, low-generation-probability nucleotide sequences to deal with suspected cross-contamination and a sequencing artifact. In a later analysis, a clonal expansion index was calculated for each public chain from normalized within-repertoire ranks of inferred template counts. A later analysis computed generation probabilities with a VDJ recombination model fitted to out-of-frame rearrangements, and checked the results against IGoR. In a later analysis, hypergeometric tests were used to score TCR-TCR, TCR-HLA and TCR-CMV co-occurrence, with a repertoire-size bias correction applied to TCR pairs. In a later analysis, false discovery rates were estimated by permuting HLA or CMV assignments 20 times. In a later analysis, co-occurring TCRs were grouped using DBSCAN, and TCRdist sequence similarity was added for clustering within HLA-allele-positive subsets. Repertoires with fewer than 30,000 or more than 120,000 public chains were left out of co-occurrence clustering, as were five repertoires with anomalous nucleotide sharing. The table was pulled from immuneACCESS by TCRdb, which kept in-frame rearrangements only. Such tables lose some clones; where checked, under half of the loss comes from unresolved V genes, and the rest has no known cause. The DNA gave D and trimming, while V, J and clone size come from that table. The sample has about 97,000 clones on record, roughly 73% of them singletons. Clones ranked in the top ten supply about 3.7% of the sample.

The sequence was obtained from a man aged 40-55 years in good health and CMV-seronegative. The sequenced sample consisted of PBMCs. The V gene is TRBV6-5 and the J gene is TRBJ1-4; the D region possibly corresponds to TRBD1 (5 bases align). Here the CDR3 is given as CASSSLDAGEKLFF. The base sequence is TGTGCCAGCAGTTCCCTAGACGCAGGGGAAAAACTGTTTTTT.